This TCR beta chain was identified in a study of T-cell reconstitution after alpha-beta-depleted transplantation in children. General observations from the study: T-cell numbers and diversity one year post-transplant derived largely from freshly generated T cells. Reportedly, only several hundred clones from non-depleted graft cells drove alpha-beta T-cell counts at about two months.

Trimming removed 4 bases from V and 2 bases from J, with 0 bases in between. CDR1 is DFQATT and CDR2 is SNEGSKA in the germline V gene (reference sequence). The CDR3 is 11 amino acids. A TCRbeta library incorporating unique molecular identifiers was prepared. Each CDR3 protein gets one entry after TCRdb re-called the PCR reads with MiXCR. The table lists more than 45,000 distinct CDR3 sequences, 40% to 65% of them singletons. To note about this clonotype: The antigen remains undetermined.

The input for sequencing was peripheral blood, taken before TCRalphabeta/CD19-depleted stem cell transplant. The chain couples TRBV20-1 to TRBJ2-6; D is uncertain. This receptor was identified in a boy less than two years old with SCID, due to receive a stem cell transplant. The CDR3 bases are TGCAGTGCTACTGGGGCCAACGTCCTGACTTTC. It codes for CSATGANVLTF.